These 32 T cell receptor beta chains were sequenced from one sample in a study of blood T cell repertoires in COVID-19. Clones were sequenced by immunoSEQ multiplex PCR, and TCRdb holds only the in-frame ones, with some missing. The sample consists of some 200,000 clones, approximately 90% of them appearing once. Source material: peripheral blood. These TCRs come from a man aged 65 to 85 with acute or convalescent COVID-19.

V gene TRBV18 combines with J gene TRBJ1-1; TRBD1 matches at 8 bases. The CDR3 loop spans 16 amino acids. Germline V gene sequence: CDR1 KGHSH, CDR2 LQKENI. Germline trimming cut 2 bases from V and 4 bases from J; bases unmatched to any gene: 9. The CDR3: CASSPYLDRERTEAFF. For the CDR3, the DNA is TGTGCCAGCTCACCATACTTGGACAGGGAGCGCACTGAAGCTTTCTTT.

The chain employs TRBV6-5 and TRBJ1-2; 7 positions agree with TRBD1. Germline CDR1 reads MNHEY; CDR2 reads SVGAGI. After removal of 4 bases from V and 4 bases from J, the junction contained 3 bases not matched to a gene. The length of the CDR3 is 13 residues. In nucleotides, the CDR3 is TGTGCCAGCAGTTTAGCAGGGGGCTATGGCTACACCTTC. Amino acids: CASSLAGGYGYTF.

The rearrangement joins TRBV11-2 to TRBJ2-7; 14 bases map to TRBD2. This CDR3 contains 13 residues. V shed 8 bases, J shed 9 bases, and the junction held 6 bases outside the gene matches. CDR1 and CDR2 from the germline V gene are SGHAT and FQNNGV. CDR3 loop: CASSGTSGRRQYF. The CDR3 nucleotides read TGTGCCAGCTCCGGGACTAGCGGGAGAAGGCAGTACTTC. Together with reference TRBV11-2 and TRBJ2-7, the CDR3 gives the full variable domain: EAGVAQSPRYKIIEKRQSVAFWCNPISGHATLYWYQQILGQGPKLLIQFQNNGVVDDSQLPKDRFSAERLKGVDSTLKIQPAKLEDSAVYLCASSGTSGRRQYFGPGTRLTVT.

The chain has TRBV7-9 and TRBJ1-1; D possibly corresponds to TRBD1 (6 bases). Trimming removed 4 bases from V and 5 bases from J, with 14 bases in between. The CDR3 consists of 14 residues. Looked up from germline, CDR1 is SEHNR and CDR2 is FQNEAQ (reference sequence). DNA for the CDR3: TGTGCCAGCAGCTCCGACAGGAGAGGTACTGAAGCTTTCTTT. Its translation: CASSSDRRGTEAFF.

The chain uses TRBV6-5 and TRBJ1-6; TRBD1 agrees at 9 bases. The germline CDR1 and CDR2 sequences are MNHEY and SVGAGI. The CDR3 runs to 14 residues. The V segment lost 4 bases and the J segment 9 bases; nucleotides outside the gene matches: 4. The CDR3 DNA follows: TGTGCCAGCAGTTCGGGACAGGGTCTTTCACCCCTCCACTTT. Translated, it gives CASSSGQGLSPLHF.

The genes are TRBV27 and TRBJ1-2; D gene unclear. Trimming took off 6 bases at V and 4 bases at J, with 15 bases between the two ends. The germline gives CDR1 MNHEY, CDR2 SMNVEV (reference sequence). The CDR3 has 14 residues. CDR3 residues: CASSPSQVSYGYTF. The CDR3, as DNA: TGTGCCAGCAGCCCCTCCCAGGTTAGCTATGGCTACACCTTC.

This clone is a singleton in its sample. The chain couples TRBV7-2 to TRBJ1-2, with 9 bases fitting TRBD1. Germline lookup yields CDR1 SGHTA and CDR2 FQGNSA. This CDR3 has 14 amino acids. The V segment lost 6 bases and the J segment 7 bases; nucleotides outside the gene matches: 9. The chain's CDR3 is CASRMDRGAGGYTF. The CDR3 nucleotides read TGTGCCAGCAGAATGGACAGGGGCGCAGGTGGCTACACCTTC.

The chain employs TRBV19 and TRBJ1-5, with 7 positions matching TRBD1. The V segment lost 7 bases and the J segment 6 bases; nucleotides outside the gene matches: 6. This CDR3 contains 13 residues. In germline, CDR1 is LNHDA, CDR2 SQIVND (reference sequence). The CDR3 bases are TGTGCCAGTAACGGACAGGTTGGTCAGCCCCAGCATTTT. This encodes CASNGQVGQPQHF.

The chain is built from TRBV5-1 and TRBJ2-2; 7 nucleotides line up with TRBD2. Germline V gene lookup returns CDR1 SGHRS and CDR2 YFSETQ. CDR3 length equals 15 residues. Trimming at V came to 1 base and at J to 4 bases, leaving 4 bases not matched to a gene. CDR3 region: CASSLRGGFTGELFF. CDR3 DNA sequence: TGCGCCAGCAGCTTGAGGGGAGGGTTCACCGGGGAGCTGTTTTTT.

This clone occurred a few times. The CDR3: CASSPQAGADKTQYF. CDR3 DNA sequence: TGTGCCAGCAGCCCCCAAGCGGGAGCAGATAAGACCCAGTACTTC. The V call is TRBV11-2, the J call TRBJ2-5; 8 nucleotides align to TRBD2. CDR3 length: 15 residues. Germline V gene lookup returns CDR1 SGHAT and CDR2 FQNNGV. Trimming at V came to 5 bases and at J to 6 bases, leaving 11 bases not matched to a gene.

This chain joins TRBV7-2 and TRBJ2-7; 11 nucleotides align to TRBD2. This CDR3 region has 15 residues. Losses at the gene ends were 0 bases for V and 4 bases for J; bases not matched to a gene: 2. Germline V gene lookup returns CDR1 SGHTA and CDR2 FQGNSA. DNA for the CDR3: TGTGCCAGCAGCTTAGCGACTAGCGGGATGTACGAGCAGTACTTC. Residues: CASSLATSGMYEQYF.

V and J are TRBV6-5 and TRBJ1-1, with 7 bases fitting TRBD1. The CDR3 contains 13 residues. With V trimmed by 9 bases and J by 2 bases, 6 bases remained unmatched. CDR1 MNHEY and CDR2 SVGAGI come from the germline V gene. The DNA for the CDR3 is TGTGCCAGTCAAAACAGGGGTAACACTGAAGCTTTCTTT. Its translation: CASQNRGNTEAFF.

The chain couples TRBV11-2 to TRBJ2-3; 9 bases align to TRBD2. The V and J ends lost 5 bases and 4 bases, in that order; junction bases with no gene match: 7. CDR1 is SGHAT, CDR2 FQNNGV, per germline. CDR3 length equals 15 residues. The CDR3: CASSRRAGGPDTQYF. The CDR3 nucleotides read TGTGCCAGCAGCCGCCGCGCGGGAGGGCCAGATACGCAGTATTTT.

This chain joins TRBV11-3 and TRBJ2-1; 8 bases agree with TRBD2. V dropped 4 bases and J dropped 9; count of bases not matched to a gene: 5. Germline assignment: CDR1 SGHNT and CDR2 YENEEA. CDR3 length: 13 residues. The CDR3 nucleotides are TGTGCCAGCAGCTCCGTAGCGGGAAGTGAGCAGTTCTTC. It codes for CASSSVAGSEQFF.

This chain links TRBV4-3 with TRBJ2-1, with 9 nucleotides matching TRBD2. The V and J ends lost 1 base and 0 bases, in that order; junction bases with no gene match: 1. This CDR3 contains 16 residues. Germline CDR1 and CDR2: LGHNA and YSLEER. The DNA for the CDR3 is TGCGCCAGCAGCCAAGCACTAGCGGGCTCCTACAATGAGCAGTTCTTC. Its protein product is CASSQALAGSYNEQFF.

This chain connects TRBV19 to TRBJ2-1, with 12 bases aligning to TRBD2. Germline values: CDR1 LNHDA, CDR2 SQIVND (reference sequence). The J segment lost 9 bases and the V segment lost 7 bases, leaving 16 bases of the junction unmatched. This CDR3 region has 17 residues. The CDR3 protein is CASTQTGASGRAGEQFF. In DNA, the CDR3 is TGTGCCAGTACCCAAACTGGGGCTAGCGGGAGGGCCGGTGAGCAGTTCTTC.

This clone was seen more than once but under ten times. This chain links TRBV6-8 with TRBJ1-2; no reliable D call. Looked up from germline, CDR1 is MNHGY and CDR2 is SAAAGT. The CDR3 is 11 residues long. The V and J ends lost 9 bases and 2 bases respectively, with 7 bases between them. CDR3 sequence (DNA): TGTGCCAGTGACAAGAACTATGGCTACACCTTC. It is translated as CASDKNYGYTF.

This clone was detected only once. CDR3 region: CASSYYRGYTF. As DNA, the CDR3 is TGTGCCAGCAGCTACTACCGAGGCTACACCTTC. The V gene is TRBV5-8, the J gene TRBJ1-2; no reliable D call. Germline V CDR1 and CDR2: SGHTS, YDEGEE. The V gene lost 3 bases and the J gene lost 8 bases, with 8 bases spanning the gap. The CDR3 has 11 amino acids.

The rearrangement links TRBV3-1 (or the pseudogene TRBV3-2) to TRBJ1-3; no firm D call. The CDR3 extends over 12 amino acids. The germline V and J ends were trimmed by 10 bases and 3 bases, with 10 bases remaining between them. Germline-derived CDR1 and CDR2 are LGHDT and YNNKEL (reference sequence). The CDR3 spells CATSTGGNTIYF. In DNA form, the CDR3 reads TGTGCCACCTCCACGGGTGGAAACACCATATATTTT.

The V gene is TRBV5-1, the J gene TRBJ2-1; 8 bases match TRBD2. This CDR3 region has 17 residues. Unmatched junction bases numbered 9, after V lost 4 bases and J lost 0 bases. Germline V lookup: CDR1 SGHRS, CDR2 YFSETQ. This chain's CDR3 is CASSDGTSGSSYNEQFF. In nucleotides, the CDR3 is TGCGCCAGCAGCGATGGTACTAGCGGAAGCTCCTACAATGAGCAGTTCTTC. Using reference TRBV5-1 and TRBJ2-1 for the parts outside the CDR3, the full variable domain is KAGVTQTPRYLIKTRGQQVTLSCSPISGHRSVSWYQQTPGQGLQFLFEYFSETQRNKGNFPGRFSGRQFSNSRSEMNVSTLELGDSALYLCASSDGTSGSSYNEQFFGPGTRLTVL.

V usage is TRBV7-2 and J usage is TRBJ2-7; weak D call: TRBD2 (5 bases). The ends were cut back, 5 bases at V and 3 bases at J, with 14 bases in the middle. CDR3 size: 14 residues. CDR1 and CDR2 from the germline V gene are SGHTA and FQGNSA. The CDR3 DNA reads TGTGCCAGCAGCCAAGTTTACGGGAACTACGAGCAGTACTTC. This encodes CASSQVYGNYEQYF.

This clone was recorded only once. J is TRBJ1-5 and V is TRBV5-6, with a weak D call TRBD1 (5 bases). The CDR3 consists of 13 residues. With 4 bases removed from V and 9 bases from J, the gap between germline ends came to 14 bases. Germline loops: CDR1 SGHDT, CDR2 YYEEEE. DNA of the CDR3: TGTGCCAGCAGCCCCGGGGGTCGACGGCCCCAGCATTTT. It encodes CASSPGGRRPQHF.

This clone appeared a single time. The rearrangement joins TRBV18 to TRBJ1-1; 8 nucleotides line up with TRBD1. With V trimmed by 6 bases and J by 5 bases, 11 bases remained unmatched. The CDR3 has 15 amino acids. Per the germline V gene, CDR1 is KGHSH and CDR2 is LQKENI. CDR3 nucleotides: TGTGCCAGCTCCCCGTGGGGACAGGCAATAACTGAAGCTTTCTTT. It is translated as CASSPWGQAITEAFF. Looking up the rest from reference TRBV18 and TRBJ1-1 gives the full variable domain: NAGVMQNPRHLVRRRGQEARLRCSPMKGHSHVYWYRQLPEEGLKFMVYLQKENIIDESGMPKERFSAEFPKEGPSILRIQQVVRGDSAAYFCASSPWGQAITEAFFGQGTRLTVV.

This CDR3 reads CASGLVGSISSYNSPLHF. In DNA form, the CDR3 reads TGTGCTAGTGGTTTGGTTGGGAGCATCAGCTCCTATAATTCACCCCTCCACTTT. This rearrangement joins TRBV12-5 to TRBJ1-6; D unresolved. Trimming removed 0 bases from V and 0 bases from J, with 12 bases in between. Germline V gene sequence: CDR1 LGHNT, CDR2 FRNRAP. This CDR3 has 18 amino acids.

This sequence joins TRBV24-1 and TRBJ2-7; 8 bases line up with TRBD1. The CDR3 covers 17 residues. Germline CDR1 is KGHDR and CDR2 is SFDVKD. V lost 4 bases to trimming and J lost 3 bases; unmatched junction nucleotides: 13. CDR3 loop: CATSEIPGQARSYEQYF. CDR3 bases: TGTGCCACCAGTGAGATCCCGGGACAGGCCCGTAGCTACGAGCAGTACTTC.

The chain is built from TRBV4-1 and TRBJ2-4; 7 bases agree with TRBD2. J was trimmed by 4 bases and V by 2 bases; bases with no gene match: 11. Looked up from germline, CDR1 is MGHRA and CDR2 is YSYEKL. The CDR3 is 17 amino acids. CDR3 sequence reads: CASSQREGGRGKNIQYF. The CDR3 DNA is TGCGCCAGCAGCCAAAGGGAGGGAGGGCGTGGGAAAAACATTCAGTACTTC.

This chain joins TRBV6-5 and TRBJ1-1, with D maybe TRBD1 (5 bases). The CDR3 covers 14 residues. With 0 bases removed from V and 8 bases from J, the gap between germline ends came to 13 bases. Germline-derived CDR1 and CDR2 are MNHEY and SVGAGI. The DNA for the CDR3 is TGTGCCAGCAGTTACTCCCGCGACAGTTCCGAAGCTTTCTTT. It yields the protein CASSYSRDSSEAFF.

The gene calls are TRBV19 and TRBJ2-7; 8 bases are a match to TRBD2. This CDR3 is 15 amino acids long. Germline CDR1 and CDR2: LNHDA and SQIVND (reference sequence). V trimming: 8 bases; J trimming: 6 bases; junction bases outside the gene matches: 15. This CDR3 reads CASRRASSGRSEQYF. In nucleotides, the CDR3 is TGTGCCAGTCGGCGGGCGTCTAGCGGGCGGAGCGAGCAGTACTTC.

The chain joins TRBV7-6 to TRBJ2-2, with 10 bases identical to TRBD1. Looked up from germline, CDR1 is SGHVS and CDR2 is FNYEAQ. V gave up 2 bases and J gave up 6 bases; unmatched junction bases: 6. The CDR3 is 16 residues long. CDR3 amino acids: CASSLHADRGPGELFF. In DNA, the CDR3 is TGTGCCAGCAGCTTACACGCTGACAGGGGGCCCGGGGAGCTGTTTTTT.

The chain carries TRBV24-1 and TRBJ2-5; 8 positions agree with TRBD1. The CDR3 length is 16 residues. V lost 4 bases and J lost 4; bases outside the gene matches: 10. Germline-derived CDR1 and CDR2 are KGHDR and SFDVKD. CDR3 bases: TGTGCCACCAGTGACAGCGGACAGGGAGGTCCAGAGACCCAGTACTTC. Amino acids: CATSDSGQGGPETQYF.

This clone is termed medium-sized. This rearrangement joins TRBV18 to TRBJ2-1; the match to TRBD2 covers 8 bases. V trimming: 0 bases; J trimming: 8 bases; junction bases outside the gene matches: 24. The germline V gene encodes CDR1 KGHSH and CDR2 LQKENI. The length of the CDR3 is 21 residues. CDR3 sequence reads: CASSPPHELADQGFSGDEQFF. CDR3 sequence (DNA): TGTGCCAGCTCACCACCCCACGAACTAGCGGATCAAGGCTTTTCCGGCGATGAGCAGTTCTTC.

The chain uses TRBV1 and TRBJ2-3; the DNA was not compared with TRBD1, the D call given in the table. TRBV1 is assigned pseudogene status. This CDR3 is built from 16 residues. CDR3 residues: CTSSQVRGSSTDTQYF. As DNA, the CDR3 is TGCACCAGCAGCCAAGTTAGGGGGAGCAGCACAGATACGCAGTATTTT.